The present TCR beta chain was sequenced within a study of shared clonotypes between healthy human individuals. At the level of the study: The study used three CD4 naive, three CD4 memory, two CD8 naive and one CD8 memory plate per donor. Study-level findings and limits: Among donors, the sharing of clonotypes was expected to be influenced by sequencing depth.

Selected positively for CCR7 and CD45RO-negative, naive CD8 cells excluded terminally differentiated effector memory CD45RA+ cells. This clone occurred once. Its antigen is not known. Some clones are missing from TCRdb's copy, which holds only in-frame ones; the method was immunoSEQ multiplex PCR. The top ten hold approximately 1.7% of the sample, which has some 2,100,000 clones, just over 90% seen once. The CDR3 totals 15 residues. V was clipped by 0 bases and J by 4 bases, with 13 bases between them. The germline CDR1 and CDR2 sequences are SGDLS and YYNGEE. The V and J genes are TRBV9 and TRBJ1-1; D is possibly TRBD1 (6 bases). The source of this sequence is a man aged 18 to 29 in good health. Some clones in this sample may be carry-over from other donors' samples. The sequencing sample was made of naive CD8+ T cells from PBMCs. The CDR3 loop is CASSVAGAWGTEAFF. The CDR3 DNA sequence: TGTGCCAGCAGCGTAGCAGGGGCCTGGGGCACTGAAGCTTTCTTT.